This is a list of T cell receptor beta chains from one sample in a study of blood T cell repertoires in COVID-19. Assay used: immunoSEQ multiplex PCR; TCRdb lists only in-frame clones, some missing. This table has about 200,000 clones, about 78% appearing once. The specimen sequenced was peripheral blood. The origin of the receptors is a woman aged 70-85 years with acute or convalescent COVID-19. The CDR3 runs from the conserved cysteine through the conserved F or W. D genes are given only for firm matches. Clone size is given for some rows only: seen once, a few or many times, or a class if the clone is expanded.

V gene	clone size	J gene	D gene	CDR3 protein	CDR3 DNA
TRBV6-6	.	TRBJ2-3	TRBD2	CASTELAVTDTQYF	TGTGCCAGCACTGAGCTAGCGGTCACAGATACGCAGTATTTT
TRBV6-1	.	TRBJ1-5	TRBD1	CASSELTGDQPQHF	TGTGCCAGCAGTGAATTGACAGGGGATCAGCCCCAGCATTTT
TRBV2	once	TRBJ2-3	.	CASKDNGADTQYF	TGTGCCAGCAAGGATAACGGAGCAGATACGCAGTATTTT
TRBV5-4	.	TRBJ1-1	TRBD1	CASSRSDREAFF	TGTGCCAGCAGCCGCTCGGACAGGGAAGCTTTCTTT
TRBV27	.	TRBJ1-5	TRBD1	CASSPRAGGQPQHF	TGTGCCAGCAGCCCTAGGGCAGGGGGACAGCCCCAGCATTTT
TRBV6-4	.	TRBJ2-3	.	CASSAQSTDTQYF	TGTGCCAGCAGTGCCCAGAGCACAGATACGCAGTATTTT
TRBV11-2	once	TRBJ1-1	.	CASSSAYGFGGNTEAFF	TGTGCCAGCAGCTCAGCTTACGGGTTCGGGGGAAACACTGAAGCTTTCTTT
TRBV4-2	.	TRBJ1-1	.	CASSAQGEATEAFF	TGTGCCAGCAGCGCACAGGGTGAGGCTACTGAAGCTTTCTTT
TRBV3-1/TRBV3-2	once	TRBJ1-4	TRBD1	CASSQEKGQEGYEKLFF	TGTGCCAGCAGCCAAGAAAAGGGACAGGAAGGGTATGAAAAACTGTTTTTT
TRBV3-1/TRBV3-2	.	TRBJ2-1	TRBD2	CASSLAGLADNEQFF	TGTGCCAGCAGCCTAGCCGGACTAGCCGACAATGAGCAGTTCTTC
TRBV6-4	.	TRBJ1-2	.	CASSVEQGNYGYTF	TGTGCCAGCAGTGTTGAGCAGGGTAACTATGGCTACACCTTC
TRBV28	.	TRBJ1-4	TRBD1	CASSFRGTGFEKLFF	TGTGCCAGCAGTTTCCGTGGGACAGGTTTTGAAAAACTGTTTTTT
TRBV27	.	TRBJ1-6	.	CASMTANSPLHF	TGTGCCAGCATGACTGCTAATTCACCCCTCCACTTT
TRBV19	.	TRBJ2-1	TRBD2	CASSLLSGSFSNEQFF	TGTGCCAGTAGTCTTCTGAGCGGGAGTTTTTCCAATGAGCAGTTCTTC
TRBV18	.	TRBJ1-5	.	CASSPLRNQPQHF	TGTGCCAGCTCACCACTGCGGAATCAGCCCCAGCATTTT
TRBV6-5	.	TRBJ2-7	.	CASSYGGRGEYEQYF	TGTGCCAGCAGTTACGGGGGCAGGGGAGAGTACGAGCAGTACTTC
TRBV18	.	TRBJ2-1	TRBD2	CASSPQSGTRSEQFF	TGTGCCAGCTCACCACAGAGCGGGACTCGTAGTGAGCAGTTCTTC
TRBV14	.	TRBJ1-2	.	CASSQGGLGINYGYTF	TGTGCCAGCAGCCAAGGCGGCCTAGGCATTAACTATGGCTACACCTTC
TRBV5-5	.	TRBJ1-4	.	CASSFSPTVRNEKLFF	TGTGCCAGCAGCTTTTCCCCGACAGTCCGAAATGAAAAACTGTTTTTT